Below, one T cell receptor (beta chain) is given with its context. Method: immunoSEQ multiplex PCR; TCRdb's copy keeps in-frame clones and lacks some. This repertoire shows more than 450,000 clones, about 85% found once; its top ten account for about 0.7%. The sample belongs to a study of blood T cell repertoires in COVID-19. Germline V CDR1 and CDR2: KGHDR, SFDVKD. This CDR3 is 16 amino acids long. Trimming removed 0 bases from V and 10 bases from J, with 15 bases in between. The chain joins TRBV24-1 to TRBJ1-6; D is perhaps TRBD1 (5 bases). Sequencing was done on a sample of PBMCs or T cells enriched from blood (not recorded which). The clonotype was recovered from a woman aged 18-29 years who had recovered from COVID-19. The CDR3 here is CATSDLAWQGGSPLHF. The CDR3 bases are TGTGCCACCAGTGATTTGGCATGGCAGGGAGGATCACCCCTCCACTTT.